A selection of T cell receptor beta chains follows, all from one sample in a study of blood T cell repertoires in COVID-19. The data were produced by immunoSEQ multiplex PCR, yet TCRdb's version contains in-frame clones alone and is incomplete. The sample has around 150,000 clones; roughly nine tenths are singletons. Sequenced sample: peripheral blood. The receptors here all came from a man in his 60s with acute or convalescent COVID-19. The CDR3 runs from the conserved cysteine through the conserved F or W. Fields, in order: J gene, V gene, CDR3 protein.

j_gene: TRBJ1-1; v_gene: TRBV6-5; CDR3aa: CASSYGGNTEAFF
j_gene: TRBJ2-1; v_gene: TRBV7-2; CDR3aa: CASSAQGAHEQFF
j_gene: TRBJ1-1; v_gene: TRBV3-1/TRBV3-2; CDR3aa: CASSPGQLEAFF
j_gene: TRBJ2-1; v_gene: TRBV7-9; CDR3aa: CASSGTGQGYNEQFF
j_gene: TRBJ1-5; v_gene: TRBV19; CDR3aa: CASSSQGAATQPQHF
j_gene: TRBJ1-2; v_gene: TRBV4-2; CDR3aa: CASLDSSNGYTF
j_gene: TRBJ1-5; v_gene: TRBV5-6; CDR3aa: CASSSDRDRSNQPQHF
j_gene: TRBJ1-4; v_gene: TRBV4-3; CDR3aa: CASSQGAPIQGSNEKLFF
j_gene: TRBJ2-3; v_gene: TRBV5-1; CDR3aa: CASSLSHQDTQYF
j_gene: TRBJ1-1; v_gene: TRBV10-1; CDR3aa: CASSESQGRTEAFF
j_gene: TRBJ2-1; v_gene: TRBV5-8; CDR3aa: CASSLVGGRNEQFF
j_gene: TRBJ2-1; v_gene: TRBV2; CDR3aa: CASTEVGPNNEQFF
j_gene: TRBJ2-1; v_gene: TRBV11-1; CDR3aa: CASSQTGSGGTQFF
j_gene: TRBJ2-7; v_gene: TRBV5-1; CDR3aa: CASSTETSSYEQYF
j_gene: TRBJ1-1; v_gene: TRBV18; CDR3aa: CASSQSRGNTEAFF
j_gene: TRBJ1-1; v_gene: TRBV5-1; CDR3aa: CARSWGGRGGGQMNTEAFF
j_gene: TRBJ2-5; v_gene: TRBV27; CDR3aa: CASSPLAVPYQETQYF
j_gene: TRBJ1-1; v_gene: TRBV29-1; CDR3aa: CSAWTGGLMEAFF
j_gene: TRBJ2-1; v_gene: TRBV14; CDR3aa: CASGVGNEQFF
j_gene: TRBJ2-2; v_gene: TRBV19; CDR3aa: CASSIGQNTGELFF